This T cell receptor beta chain emerged from a study of lymphopenia after photon versus proton radiotherapy (dated by TCRdb to about 2019). For the study in its entirety: In patients with gastrointestinal tumors who developed high-grade lymphopenia, the study compared the immunological effects of photon radiation therapy with those of proton radiation therapy. The goal of the study was to describe how the two radiation modalities differ in their effects on the immune system. The cohort included about 18 patients with gastrointestinal tumors who developed lymphopenia after receiving either photon or proton therapy.

Trimming costs V 3 bases and J 0 bases, and their ends lie 0 bases apart. The CDR3 contains 13 residues, cysteine and phenylalanine counted. Only CDR3 DNA is held: 39 bases, read in frame from base 1. The germline V gene encodes CDR1 SGHTA and CDR2 FQGTGA. Notes on this clone: The clone's antigen remains unknown. Qualities for individual bases were not recorded, and no much larger clone is one base off.

What the study reported, not specific to this receptor: The survival association was assessed only in patients who died, and better survival with proton therapy was presented by the authors as a possibility rather than a demonstrated result. During treatment, patients who received proton therapy stayed relatively stable, whereas patients who received photon therapy lost naive T cells and TCR diversity and gained effector/memory populations. Once the lymphocyte count had reached its nadir, the repertoires of photon-treated patients showed oligoclonal expansion, particularly of CD8+ Temra cells, and this expansion drove the decline in diversity. Across the cohort, among patients who died, a greater drop in TCR diversity after the nadir was inversely correlated with overall survival time.

The method was the immunoSEQ multiplex PCR assay. Alongside multiparametric flow cytometry, deep sequencing of rearranged TCR beta loci was used to profile the T cell repertoires. TCRdb provides this immuneACCESS table in a form limited to in-frame rearrangements. Some clones are lacking; in checked studies, under half of them reflect an unresolved V gene, and why the rest are absent is not known. For this sample there are fewer than 25,000 clones; around 90% appear just once. Around 10% of the sample belongs to the ten largest clones. The V and J genes are TRBV7-3 and TRBJ2-6; no confident D gene assignment can be made. This clonotype originated in a woman in her 70s with pancreatic cancer. Some clones in this sample may be carry-over from other donors' samples. Sequencing was performed on peripheral blood, taken from a patient treated with proton-based radiotherapy. The CDR3 reads as follows: CASSFSGANVLTF. The bases read TGTGCCAGCAGCTTCTCTGGGGCCAACGTCCTGACTTTC.